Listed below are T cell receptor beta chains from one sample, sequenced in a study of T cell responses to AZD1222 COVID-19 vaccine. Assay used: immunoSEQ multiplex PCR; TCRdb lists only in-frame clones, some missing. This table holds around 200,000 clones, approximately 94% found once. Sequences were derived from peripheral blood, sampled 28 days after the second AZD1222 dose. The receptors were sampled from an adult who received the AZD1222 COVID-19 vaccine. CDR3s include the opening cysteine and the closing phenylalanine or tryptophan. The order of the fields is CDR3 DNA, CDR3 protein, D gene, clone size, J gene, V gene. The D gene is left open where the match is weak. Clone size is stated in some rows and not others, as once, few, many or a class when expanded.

DNA: TGTGCCAGCAGTTTTCCACTAGCGGGGAACACAGATACGCAGTATTTT
CDR3: CASSFPLAGNTDTQYF
D: TRBD2
size: -
J: TRBJ2-3
V: TRBV6-2/TRBV6-3

DNA: TGTGCCAGCAGCGCCGGCCTAGGGTCTCTGCTGTTTTTT
CDR3: CASSAGLGSLLFF
D: -
size: -
J: TRBJ1-4
V: TRBV9

DNA: TGTGCCAGCTCACCAGCGACAGGGGTCTTGAACACTGAAGCTTTCTTT
CDR3: CASSPATGVLNTEAFF
D: TRBD1
size: -
J: TRBJ1-1
V: TRBV18

DNA: TGTGCCAGCAGCATCCGGATGAACACTGAAGCTTTCTTT
CDR3: CASSIRMNTEAFF
D: -
size: -
J: TRBJ1-1
V: TRBV9

DNA: TGTGCCAGCAGGGGTACAGGGGTGAACACTGAAGCTTTCTTT
CDR3: CASRGTGVNTEAFF
D: TRBD1
size: -
J: TRBJ1-1
V: TRBV27

DNA: TGTGCCAGCAGCGGGGTTATCCAAGAGACCCAGTACTTC
CDR3: CASSGVIQETQYF
D: -
size: -
J: TRBJ2-5
V: TRBV2

DNA: TGTGCCAGCAGTTACCGAGCAGCGGGGGTAACCTACGAGCAGTACTTC
CDR3: CASSYRAAGVTYEQYF
D: TRBD2
size: -
J: TRBJ2-7
V: TRBV6-6

DNA: TGTGCCTGGAAAACGAATTCACCCCTCCACTTT
CDR3: CAWKTNSPLHF
D: -
size: few
J: TRBJ1-6
V: TRBV30

DNA: TGTGCCAGCAGGGGATGGGGGCCCCAGCATTTT
CDR3: CASRGWGPQHF
D: -
size: -
J: TRBJ1-5
V: TRBV2

DNA: TGTGCCAGCAGCTTGGACCTGGGCACCGGGGAGCTGTTTTTT
CDR3: CASSLDLGTGELFF
D: -
size: -
J: TRBJ2-2
V: TRBV11-2

DNA: TGCGCCAGCAGTGAGGCGGCAGGCGATTTCTGGTTCTTC
CDR3: CASSEAAGDFWFF
D: -
size: -
J: TRBJ2-1
V: TRBV10-1

DNA: TGTGCCAGCAGGGACAGGGCTGGAAACACCATATATTTT
CDR3: CASRDRAGNTIYF
D: TRBD1
size: -
J: TRBJ1-3
V: TRBV2

DNA: TGCGCCAGCAGCTTGGAGGCGGTGACGGACACTGAAGCTTTCTTT
CDR3: CASSLEAVTDTEAFF
D: -
size: -
J: TRBJ1-1
V: TRBV5-1

DNA: TGTGCCAGTAGTCCTAACCCCGGGGGTCCTCGGACAGATACGCAGTATTTT
CDR3: CASSPNPGGPRTDTQYF
D: -
size: -
J: TRBJ2-3
V: TRBV19

DNA: TGTGCCAGTAGGTCCCCGGGACAGGGAATTTCACCCCTCCACTTT
CDR3: CASRSPGQGISPLHF
D: TRBD1
size: -
J: TRBJ1-6
V: TRBV19

DNA: TGTGCCAGCAGCCCTCACGGGGTTTCGTACGAGCAGTACTTC
CDR3: CASSPHGVSYEQYF
D: -
size: -
J: TRBJ2-7
V: TRBV7-9

DNA: TGCGCCAGCAGCTTGGCCTGGGGCAGTGCGGCCAACGTCCTGACTTTC
CDR3: CASSLAWGSAANVLTF
D: -
size: -
J: TRBJ2-6
V: TRBV5-1

DNA: TGCGCCGCCCAAGCCGGGAGTGACACCGGGGAGCTGTTTTTT
CDR3: CAAQAGSDTGELFF
D: -
size: -
J: TRBJ2-2
V: TRBV10-2

DNA: TGTGCCAGCATCCCTACCCAGGGGGCTGGAAACACCATATATTTT
CDR3: CASIPTQGAGNTIYF
D: TRBD1
size: -
J: TRBJ1-3
V: TRBV28

DNA: TGTGCCAGCAGTTCCAACCACTACGAGCAGTACTTC
CDR3: CASSSNHYEQYF
D: -
size: -
J: TRBJ2-7
V: TRBV27

DNA: TGTGCCAGCAGCTTGCAGGGTGATCAGCCCCAGCATTTT
CDR3: CASSLQGDQPQHF
D: -
size: -
J: TRBJ1-5
V: TRBV5-5

DNA: TGTGCCAGCAGCGAGGGACTAGCGGGAGAGACCCAGTACTTC
CDR3: CASSEGLAGETQYF
D: TRBD2
size: -
J: TRBJ2-5
V: TRBV14

DNA: TGTGCCAGCAGCCAGGGCAGTAGCAATCAGCCCCAGCATTTT
CDR3: CASSQGSSNQPQHF
D: -
size: -
J: TRBJ1-5
V: TRBV7-2

DNA: TGTGCCAGCGCATCCGGGCCTAGGGGGCAGCCCCAGCATTTT
CDR3: CASASGPRGQPQHF
D: -
size: -
J: TRBJ1-5
V: TRBV7-8

DNA: TGTGCCATCAGCCGGGACTTACGGGGTGGCTACACCTTC
CDR3: CAISRDLRGGYTF
D: -
size: -
J: TRBJ1-2
V: TRBV10-3

DNA: TGCAGCGTAGTTCGGGCGGGAGGGCCGAATGAGCAGTTCTTC
CDR3: CSVVRAGGPNEQFF
D: TRBD2
size: -
J: TRBJ2-1
V: TRBV29-1

DNA: TGTGCCAGCCGCGGGGCCAAAAACATTCAGTACTTC
CDR3: CASRGAKNIQYF
D: -
size: -
J: TRBJ2-4
V: TRBV28

DNA: TGTGCCAGCAGTGAGTGGGCCCGGATGAACACCGGGGAGCTGTTTTTT
CDR3: CASSEWARMNTGELFF
D: -
size: once
J: TRBJ2-2
V: TRBV6-1

DNA: TGTGCCAGCAGCTTATCGGGGACAGTCGCTGCTTTGGGCGAGCAGTACTTC
CDR3: CASSLSGTVAALGEQYF
D: TRBD1
size: -
J: TRBJ2-7
V: TRBV7-9

DNA: TGCAGCGTGGACAAGAATCGTAGGGACCTTATGGTGAAAGAGACCCAGTACTTC
CDR3: CSVDKNRRDLMVKETQYF
D: -
size: once
J: TRBJ2-5
V: TRBV29-1